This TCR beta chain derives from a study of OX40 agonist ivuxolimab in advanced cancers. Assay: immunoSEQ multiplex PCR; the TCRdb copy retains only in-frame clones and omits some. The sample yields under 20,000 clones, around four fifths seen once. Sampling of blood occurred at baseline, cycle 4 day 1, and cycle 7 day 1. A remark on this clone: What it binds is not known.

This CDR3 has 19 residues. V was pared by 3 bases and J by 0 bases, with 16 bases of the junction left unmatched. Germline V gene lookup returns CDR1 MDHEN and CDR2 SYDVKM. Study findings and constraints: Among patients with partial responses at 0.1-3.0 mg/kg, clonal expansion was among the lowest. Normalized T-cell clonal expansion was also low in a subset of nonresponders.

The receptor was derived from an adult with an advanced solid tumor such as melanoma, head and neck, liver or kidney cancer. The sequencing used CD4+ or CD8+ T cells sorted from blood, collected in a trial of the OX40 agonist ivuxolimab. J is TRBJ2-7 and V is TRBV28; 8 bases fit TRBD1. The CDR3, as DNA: TGTGCCAGCAGTTTGACAGGGGCCGAAGGGTGGGGAAGCTCCTACGAGCAGTACTTC. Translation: CASSLTGAEGWGSSYEQYF.